This TCR beta chain originates from a study of T-cell memory formation after mild COVID-19. Using its own MiXCR run on the 5' RACE reads, TCRdb lists one record per CDR3 protein. The data contain 350,000 to 450,000 distinct CDR3 sequences, approximately 20% of them singletons. V gave up 6 bases and J gave up 4 bases; unmatched junction bases: 8. This CDR3 is built from 14 residues. CDR1 is MNHEY and CDR2 is SVGEGT in the germline V gene. The sample comprised PBMCs or a T cell subset sorted from them (not recorded which). The chain uses TRBV6-2 or TRBV6-3 and TRBJ2-7; 8 nucleotides line up with TRBD1. The source of this sequence is an adult woman who had mild COVID-19 (a few samples of this study predate the infection). Cell type and time point are not known. The chain's CDR3 is CASSFDRGRYEQYF. CDR3 nucleotides: TGTGCCAGCAGCTTCGACAGGGGACGGTACGAGCAGTACTTC.